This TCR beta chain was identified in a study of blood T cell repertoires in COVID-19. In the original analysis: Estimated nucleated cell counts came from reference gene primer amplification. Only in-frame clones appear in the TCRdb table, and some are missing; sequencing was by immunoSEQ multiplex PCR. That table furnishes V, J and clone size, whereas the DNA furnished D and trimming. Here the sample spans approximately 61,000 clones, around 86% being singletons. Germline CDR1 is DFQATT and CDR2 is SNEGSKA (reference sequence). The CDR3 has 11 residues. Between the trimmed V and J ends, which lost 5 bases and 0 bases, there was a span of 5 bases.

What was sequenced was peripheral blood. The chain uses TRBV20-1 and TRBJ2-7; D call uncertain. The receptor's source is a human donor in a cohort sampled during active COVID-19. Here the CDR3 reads CSAWSSYEQYF. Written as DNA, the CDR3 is TGCAGTGCTTGGAGCTCCTACGAGCAGTACTTC.